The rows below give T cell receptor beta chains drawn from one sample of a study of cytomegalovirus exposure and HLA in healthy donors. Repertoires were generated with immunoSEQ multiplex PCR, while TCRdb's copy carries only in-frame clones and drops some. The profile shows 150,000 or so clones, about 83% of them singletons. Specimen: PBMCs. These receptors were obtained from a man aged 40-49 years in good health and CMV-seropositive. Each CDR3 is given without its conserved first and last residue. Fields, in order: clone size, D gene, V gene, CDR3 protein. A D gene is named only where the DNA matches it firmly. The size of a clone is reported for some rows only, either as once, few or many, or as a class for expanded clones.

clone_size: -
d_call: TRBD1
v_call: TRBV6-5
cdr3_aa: ASRTGHTEAF

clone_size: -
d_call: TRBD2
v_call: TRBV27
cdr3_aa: ASSLGGRVYNEQF

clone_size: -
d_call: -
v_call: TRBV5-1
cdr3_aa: ASSFEQTYNEQF

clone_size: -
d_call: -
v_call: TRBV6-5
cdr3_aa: ASRGYSGYT

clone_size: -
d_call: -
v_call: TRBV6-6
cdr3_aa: ASSFGGAEQY

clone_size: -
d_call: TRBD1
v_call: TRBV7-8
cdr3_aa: ASSLERGPSPLH

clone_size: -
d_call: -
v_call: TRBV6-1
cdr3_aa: ASFSGVTYEQY

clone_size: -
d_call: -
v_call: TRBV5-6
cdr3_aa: ASSFQGGFEKLF

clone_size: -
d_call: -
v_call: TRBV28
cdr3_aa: ASSPSPLTGSGYT

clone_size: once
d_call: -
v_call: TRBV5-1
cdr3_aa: ASRSLNEQF

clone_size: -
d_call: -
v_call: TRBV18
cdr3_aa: ASSPWTGWGTSTDTQY

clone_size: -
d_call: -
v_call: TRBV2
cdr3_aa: ASIPGRGSTEAF

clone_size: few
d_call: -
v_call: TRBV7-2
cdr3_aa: ASSLYPPGETQY

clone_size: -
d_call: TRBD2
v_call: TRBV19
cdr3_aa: ASSVGLAGGKVL

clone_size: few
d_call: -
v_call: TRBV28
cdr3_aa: ASSHRQRNQPQH

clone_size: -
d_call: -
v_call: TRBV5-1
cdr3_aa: ASSLDPGVTEAF

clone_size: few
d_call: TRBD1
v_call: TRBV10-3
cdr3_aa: AIRADRGGVSYNEQF

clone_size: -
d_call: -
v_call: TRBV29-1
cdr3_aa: SVPPGGADTQY

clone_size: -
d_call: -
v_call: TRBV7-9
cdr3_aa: ASPPNRRMNTGELF

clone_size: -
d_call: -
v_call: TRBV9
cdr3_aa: ASSPQTGTYEQY

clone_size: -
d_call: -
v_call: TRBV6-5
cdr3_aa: ASSYSTGTNEKLF

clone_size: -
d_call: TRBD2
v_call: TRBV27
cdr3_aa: ASRTSGGYEQY

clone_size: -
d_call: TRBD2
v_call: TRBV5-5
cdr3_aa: ASSPGQGMASGRAYEQY

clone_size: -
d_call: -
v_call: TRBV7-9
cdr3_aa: ASSLRDTYSGNTIY

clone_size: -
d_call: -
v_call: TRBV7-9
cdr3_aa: SSSQSGRVGYGYT

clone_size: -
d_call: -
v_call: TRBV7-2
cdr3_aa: ASSSRGGNQPQH